The 19 T cell receptor beta chains presented below share a single source sample, sequenced in a study of cytomegalovirus exposure and HLA in healthy donors. Clones were sequenced by immunoSEQ multiplex PCR, and TCRdb holds only the in-frame ones, with some missing. The sample records some 130,000 clones, approximately 89% being singletons. Material: PBMCs. The source is a woman under 30 in good health and CMV-seronegative.

This chain connects TRBV5-1 to TRBJ2-1, with a possible D match to TRBD2 (5 bases). CDR3 length equals 15 residues. CDR1 and CDR2 (germline): SGHRS, YFSETQ. V gave up 3 bases and J gave up 0 bases, with 10 bases separating them. CDR3 sequence: CASSWGVGSYNEQFF. CDR3 DNA sequence: TGCGCCAGCAGCTGGGGAGTGGGCTCCTACAATGAGCAGTTCTTC.

V gene TRBV19 combines with J gene TRBJ1-3; no definite D call. The CDR3 is 13 residues long. V was trimmed by 9 bases and J by 6 bases, leaving 15 bases between them. The germline V gene has CDR1 LNHDA and CDR2 SQIVND (reference sequence). CDR3 protein: CASNSLKPNTIYF. The CDR3 coding sequence is TGTGCCAGCAACAGTCTTAAGCCAAACACCATATATTTT.

The rearrangement uses TRBV18 and TRBJ1-2; weak D call: TRBD1 (6 bases). Germline values: CDR1 KGHSH, CDR2 LQKENI. The CDR3 spans 15 residues. Trimming took 3 bases from V and 10 from J, leaving 21 bases between them. In DNA form, the CDR3 reads TGTGCCAGCTCACCCGACGTTGGGGGGGCAGAAGACTACACCTTC. It encodes CASSPDVGGAEDYTF.

The chain uses TRBV10-3 and TRBJ1-1; 10 bases are shared with TRBD1. This CDR3 comprises 15 residues. J lost 8 bases, V lost 8 bases, and 14 bases had no gene match. Germline-derived CDR1 and CDR2 are ENHRY and SYGVKD. CDR3 nucleotides: TGTGCCATCGGAAAAGCCACCGGGACAGGGGCCGAAGCTTTCTTT. It specifies CAIGKATGTGAEAFF.

This sequence joins TRBV7-6 and TRBJ1-4; unclear D gene. Per germline, CDR1 SGHVS and CDR2 FNYEAQ. The V gene lost 5 bases and the J gene lost 7 bases, with 17 bases spanning the gap. The CDR3 has 15 residues. CDR3 DNA sequence: TGTGCCAGCAGCGGACGGACGGGAAAGGCTGAAAAACTGTTTTTT. Amino acid sequence: CASSGRTGKAEKLFF.

The rearrangement uses TRBV4-1 and TRBJ2-7, with TRBD2 identical over 7 bases. Germline lookup yields CDR1 MGHRA and CDR2 YSYEKL. The CDR3 loop spans 13 amino acids. Germline trimming cut 8 bases from V and 2 bases from J; bases unmatched to any gene: 6. The CDR3: CASARAGAYEQYF. The DNA for the CDR3 is TGCGCCAGCGCTAGGGCGGGAGCCTACGAGCAGTACTTC.

This rearrangement joins TRBV6-1 to TRBJ2-3; a weak D match, TRBD1 (6 bases). In germline, CDR1 is MNHNS, CDR2 SASEGT. Trimming cost V 3 bases and J 7 bases, with 20 bases left between them. The CDR3 loop spans 16 amino acids. The CDR3 sequence is CASSDRTVTYVYTQYF. The CDR3 DNA follows: TGTGCCAGCAGTGACCGGACAGTGACCTATGTATATACGCAGTATTTT.

The chain joins TRBV29-1 to TRBJ1-4, with D possibly matching TRBD1 (5 bases). The V end was cut by 5 bases, the J end by 5 bases, with 12 bases between. Germline V gene sequence: CDR1 SQVTM, CDR2 ANQGSEA. The CDR3 consists of 13 residues. DNA for the CDR3: TGCAGCGTTACAGGCGGCACCAATGAAAAACTGTTTTTT. Protein: CSVTGGTNEKLFF.

The chain joins TRBV7-3 to TRBJ2-6, with a possible D match to TRBD1 (7 bases). Germline CDR1 reads SGHTA; CDR2 reads FQGTGA. V was pared by 2 bases and J by 0 bases, with 23 bases between. CDR3 length: 21 residues. The CDR3 loop is CASSLRGFGQEGLSGANVLTF. DNA for the CDR3: TGTGCCAGCAGCTTACGGGGGTTCGGACAGGAGGGTCTCTCTGGGGCCAACGTCCTGACTTTC.

The rearrangement joins TRBV5-1 to TRBJ2-7; 7 bases agree with TRBD1. The CDR3 runs 14 residues. In germline, CDR1 is SGHRS, CDR2 YFSETQ. Trimming removed 4 bases from V and 0 bases from J; junction bases left unmatched: 4. The CDR3 sequence is CASSPGTVSYEQYF. DNA of the CDR3: TGCGCCAGCAGCCCCGGGACAGTCTCCTACGAGCAGTACTTC.

This clone was detected a few times. The rearrangement joins TRBV27 to TRBJ1-6; D call uncertain. Germline-derived CDR1 and CDR2 are MNHEY and SMNVEV (reference sequence). Trimming removed 9 bases from V and 5 bases from J, with 14 bases in between. The CDR3 runs to 14 residues. The CDR3 DNA reads as TGTGCCAGTGGGAGTGCAGCCGATAATTCACCCCTCCACTTT. Residues: CASGSAADNSPLHF.

V and J are TRBV9 and TRBJ2-7; D not resolved. CDR1 and CDR2 from the germline V gene are SGDLS and YYNGEE. Trimming shortened V by 3 bases and J by 1 base, and 5 bases separated the two germline ends. This CDR3 region has 12 residues. Written as DNA, the CDR3 is TGTGCCAGCAGCGCCCCTTCCTACGAGCAGTACTTC. It yields the protein CASSAPSYEQYF.

V and J are TRBV6-1 and TRBJ1-3; tentative D call: TRBD1 (5 bases). This CDR3 comprises 13 residues. The germline gives CDR1 MNHNS, CDR2 SASEGT. Deletions cut 6 bases from V and 1 base from J, with 7 bases between. CDR3: CASSRESGNTIYF. The CDR3 coding sequence is TGTGCCAGCAGCAGGGAATCTGGAAACACCATATATTTT.

This clone showed up just a few times. The chain combines TRBV9 with TRBJ1-5; no clear D gene. CDR1 and CDR2 from the germline V gene are SGDLS and YYNGEE. The CDR3 loop spans 12 amino acids. Trimming took off 4 bases at V and 7 bases at J, with 9 bases between the two ends. The CDR3 DNA sequence: TGTGCCAGCAGCCCCTCACTGCAGCCCCAGCATTTT. Protein product: CASSPSLQPQHF.

J is TRBJ2-2 and V is TRBV5-1; D call uncertain. V was trimmed by 2 bases and J by 4 bases, leaving 6 bases between them. Looked up from germline, CDR1 is SGHRS and CDR2 is YFSETQ. The CDR3 totals 13 residues. CDR3 nucleotide sequence: TGCGCCAGCAGCTTACAAATCACCGGGGAGCTGTTTTTT. Translated: CASSLQITGELFF.

The chain recombines TRBV5-1 with TRBJ1-2; possible D gene TRBD1, 5 bases. The CDR3 has 12 residues. CDR1 and CDR2 (germline): SGHRS, YFSETQ. Trimming cost V 8 bases and J 6 bases, with 14 bases left between them. This CDR3 reads CASRSPGDGYTF. CDR3 nucleotide sequence: TGCGCCAGTCGGAGCCCGGGGGATGGCTACACCTTC.

The V and J genes are TRBV29-1 and TRBJ1-2, with TRBD1 identical over 7 bases. Germline V gene data show CDR1 as SQVTM and CDR2 as ANQGSEA. The CDR3 is 14 residues long. The V and J ends lost 0 bases and 4 bases, in that order; junction bases with no gene match: 5. CDR3 DNA: TGCAGCGTTGAAGAAAGAGCAGGGGGCTATGGCTACACCTTC. Residues: CSVEERAGGYGYTF.

V is TRBV6-4 and J is TRBJ2-3; 14 nucleotides match TRBD2. Germline V CDR1 and CDR2: MRHNA, SNTAGT. This CDR3 comprises 15 residues. V trimming: 7 bases; J trimming: 6 bases; junction bases outside the gene matches: 6. The CDR3 DNA reads TGTGCCAGCATCGGACTAGCGGGGGGAGGGGATACGCAGTATTTT. It encodes CASIGLAGGGDTQYF.

J is TRBJ1-6 and V is TRBV5-5; weak D call: TRBD1 (6 bases). This CDR3 region has 16 residues. The ends were cut back, 4 bases at V and 5 bases at J, with 16 bases in the middle. The germline CDR1 and CDR2 sequences are SGHKS and YYEKEE (reference sequence). CDR3 region: CASSIGTNTDNSPLHF. As DNA, the CDR3 is TGTGCCAGCAGCATAGGGACAAATACGGATAATTCACCCCTCCACTTT.